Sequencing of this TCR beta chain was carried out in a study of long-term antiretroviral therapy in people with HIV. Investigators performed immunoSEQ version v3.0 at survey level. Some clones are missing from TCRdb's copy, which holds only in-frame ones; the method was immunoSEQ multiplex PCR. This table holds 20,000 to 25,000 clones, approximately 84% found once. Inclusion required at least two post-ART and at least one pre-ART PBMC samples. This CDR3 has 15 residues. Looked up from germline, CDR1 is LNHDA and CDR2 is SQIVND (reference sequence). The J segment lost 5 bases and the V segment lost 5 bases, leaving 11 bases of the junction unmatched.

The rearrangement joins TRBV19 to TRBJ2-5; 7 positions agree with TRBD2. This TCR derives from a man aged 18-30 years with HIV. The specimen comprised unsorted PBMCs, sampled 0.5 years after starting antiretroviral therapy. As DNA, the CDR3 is TGTGCCAGTAGTCTTGGTGAGCGGGGTCTGGAGACCCAGTACTTC. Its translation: CASSLGERGLETQYF.